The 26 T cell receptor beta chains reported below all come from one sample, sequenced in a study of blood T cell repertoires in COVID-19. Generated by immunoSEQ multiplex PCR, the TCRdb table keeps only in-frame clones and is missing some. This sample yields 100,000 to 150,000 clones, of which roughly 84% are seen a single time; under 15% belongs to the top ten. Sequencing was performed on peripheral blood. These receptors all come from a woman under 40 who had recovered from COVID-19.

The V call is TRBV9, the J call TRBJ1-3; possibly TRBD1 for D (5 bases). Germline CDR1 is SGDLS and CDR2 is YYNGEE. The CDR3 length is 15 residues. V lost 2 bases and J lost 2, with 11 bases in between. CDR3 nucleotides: TGTGCCAGCAGCGTTCAGGGTAGTACTGGAAACACCATATATTTT. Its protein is CASSVQGSTGNTIYF.

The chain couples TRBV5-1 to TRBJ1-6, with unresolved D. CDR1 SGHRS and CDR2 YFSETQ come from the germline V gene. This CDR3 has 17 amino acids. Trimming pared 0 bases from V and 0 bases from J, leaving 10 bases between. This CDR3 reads CASSLEPLSSYNSPLHF. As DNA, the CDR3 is TGCGCCAGCAGCTTGGAGCCGTTGAGCTCCTATAATTCACCCCTCCACTTT.

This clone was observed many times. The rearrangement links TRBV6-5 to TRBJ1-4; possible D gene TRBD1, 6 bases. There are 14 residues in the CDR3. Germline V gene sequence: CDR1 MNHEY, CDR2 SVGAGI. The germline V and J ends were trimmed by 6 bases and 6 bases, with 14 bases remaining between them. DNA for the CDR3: TGTGCCAGCAGAAGAGAGGGGGGGCATGAAAAACTGTTTTTT. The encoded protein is CASRREGGHEKLFF.

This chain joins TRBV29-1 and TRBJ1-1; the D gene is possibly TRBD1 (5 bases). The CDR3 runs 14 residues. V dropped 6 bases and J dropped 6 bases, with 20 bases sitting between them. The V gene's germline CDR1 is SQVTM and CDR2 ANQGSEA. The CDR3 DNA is TGCAGCGTCCTCGTCGGTGGGGGGATCGCTGAAGCTTTCTTT. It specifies CSVLVGGGIAEAFF.

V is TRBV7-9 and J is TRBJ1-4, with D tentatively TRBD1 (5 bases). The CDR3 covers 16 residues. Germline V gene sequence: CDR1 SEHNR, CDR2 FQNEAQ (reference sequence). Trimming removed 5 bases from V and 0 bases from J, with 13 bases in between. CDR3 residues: CASSGSTGATNEKLFF. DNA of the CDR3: TGTGCCAGCAGCGGTTCCACAGGTGCAACTAATGAAAAACTGTTTTTT.

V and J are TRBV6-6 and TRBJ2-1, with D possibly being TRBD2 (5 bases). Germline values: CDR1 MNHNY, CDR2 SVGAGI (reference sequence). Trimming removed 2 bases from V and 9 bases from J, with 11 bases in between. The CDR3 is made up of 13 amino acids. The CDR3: CASSYEGEVEQFF. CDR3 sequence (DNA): TGTGCCAGCAGTTACGAGGGAGAAGTTGAGCAGTTCTTC.

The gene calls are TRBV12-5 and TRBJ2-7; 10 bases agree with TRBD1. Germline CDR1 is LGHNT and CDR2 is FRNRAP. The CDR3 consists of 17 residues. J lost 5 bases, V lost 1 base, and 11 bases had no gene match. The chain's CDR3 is CASGLEKTGGEINEQYF. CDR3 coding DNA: TGTGCTAGTGGTTTGGAAAAGACAGGGGGCGAGATCAACGAGCAGTACTTC.

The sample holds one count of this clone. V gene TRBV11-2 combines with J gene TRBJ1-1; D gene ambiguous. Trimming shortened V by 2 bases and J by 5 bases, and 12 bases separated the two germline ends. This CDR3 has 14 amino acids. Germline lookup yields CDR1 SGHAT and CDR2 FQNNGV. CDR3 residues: CASSLTRPSTEAFF. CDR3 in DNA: TGTGCCAGCAGCTTAACCAGGCCATCTACTGAAGCTTTCTTT.

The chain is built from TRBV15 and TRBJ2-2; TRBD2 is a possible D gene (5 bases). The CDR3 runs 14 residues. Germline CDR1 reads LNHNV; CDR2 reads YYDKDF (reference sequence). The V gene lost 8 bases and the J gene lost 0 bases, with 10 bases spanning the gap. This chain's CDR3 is CATGSGPNTGELFF. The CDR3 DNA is TGTGCCACCGGGAGCGGCCCGAACACCGGGGAGCTGTTTTTT.

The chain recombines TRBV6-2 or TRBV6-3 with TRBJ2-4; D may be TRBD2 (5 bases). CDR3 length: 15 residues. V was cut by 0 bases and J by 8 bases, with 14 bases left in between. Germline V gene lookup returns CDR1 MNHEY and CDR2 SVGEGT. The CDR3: CASSYSASSRDIQYF. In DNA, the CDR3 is TGTGCCAGCAGTTACTCCGCTAGCTCACGAGACATTCAGTACTTC.

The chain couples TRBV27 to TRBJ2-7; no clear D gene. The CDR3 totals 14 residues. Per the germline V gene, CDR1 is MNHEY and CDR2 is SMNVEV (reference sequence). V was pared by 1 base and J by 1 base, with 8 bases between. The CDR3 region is CASSLLSGSYEQYF. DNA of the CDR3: TGTGCCAGCAGTTTATTGTCCGGGTCCTACGAGCAGTACTTC.

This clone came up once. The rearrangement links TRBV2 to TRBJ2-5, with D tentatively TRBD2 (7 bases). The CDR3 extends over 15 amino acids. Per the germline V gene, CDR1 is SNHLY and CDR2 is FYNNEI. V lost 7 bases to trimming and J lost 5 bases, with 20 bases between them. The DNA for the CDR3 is TGTGCCAGCATAGGAAAACTGGGGGGGCAGGAGACCCAGTACTTC. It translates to CASIGKLGGQETQYF.

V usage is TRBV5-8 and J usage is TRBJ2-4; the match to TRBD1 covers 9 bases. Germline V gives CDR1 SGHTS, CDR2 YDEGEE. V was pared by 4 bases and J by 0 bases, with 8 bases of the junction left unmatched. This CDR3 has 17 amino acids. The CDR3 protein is CASSRDREGLAKNIQYF. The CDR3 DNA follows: TGTGCCAGCAGCAGGGACAGGGAAGGGTTAGCCAAAAACATTCAGTACTTC.

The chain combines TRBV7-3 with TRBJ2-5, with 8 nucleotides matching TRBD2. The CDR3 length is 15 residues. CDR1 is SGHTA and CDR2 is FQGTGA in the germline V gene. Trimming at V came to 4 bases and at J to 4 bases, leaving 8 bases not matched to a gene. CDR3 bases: TGTGCCAGCAGCTCCCCCGGGACTAGAGGAGAGACCCAGTACTTC. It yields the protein CASSSPGTRGETQYF.

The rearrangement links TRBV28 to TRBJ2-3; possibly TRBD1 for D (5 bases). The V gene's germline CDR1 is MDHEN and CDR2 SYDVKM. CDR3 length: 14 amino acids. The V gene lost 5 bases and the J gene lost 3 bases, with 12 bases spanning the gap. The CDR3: CASSLQGSTDTQYF. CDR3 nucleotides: TGTGCCAGCAGTCTCCAGGGTTCTACAGATACGCAGTATTTT.

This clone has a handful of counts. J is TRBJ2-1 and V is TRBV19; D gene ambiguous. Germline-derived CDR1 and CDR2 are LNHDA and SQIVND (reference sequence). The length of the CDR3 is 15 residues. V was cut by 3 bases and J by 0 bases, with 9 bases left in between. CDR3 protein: CASSMSGSSYNEQFF. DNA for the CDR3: TGTGCCAGTAGTATGTCCGGTAGCTCCTACAATGAGCAGTTCTTC.

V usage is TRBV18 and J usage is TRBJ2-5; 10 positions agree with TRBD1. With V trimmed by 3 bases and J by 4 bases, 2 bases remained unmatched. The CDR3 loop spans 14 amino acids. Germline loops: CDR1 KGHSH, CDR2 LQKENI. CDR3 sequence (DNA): TGTGCCAGCTCACCCGGGACAGGGGTAGAGACCCAGTACTTC. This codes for CASSPGTGVETQYF.

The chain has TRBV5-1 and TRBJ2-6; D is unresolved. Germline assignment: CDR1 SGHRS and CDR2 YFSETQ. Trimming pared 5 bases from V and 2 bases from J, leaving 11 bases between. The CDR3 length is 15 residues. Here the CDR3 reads CASSRVAPGANVLTF. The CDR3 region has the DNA TGCGCCAGCAGTCGGGTGGCACCTGGGGCCAACGTCCTGACTTTC. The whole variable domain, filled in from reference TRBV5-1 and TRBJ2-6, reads KAGVTQTPRYLIKTRGQQVTLSCSPISGHRSVSWYQQTPGQGLQFLFEYFSETQRNKGNFPGRFSGRQFSNSRSEMNVSTLELGDSALYLCASSRVAPGANVLTFGAGSRLTVL.

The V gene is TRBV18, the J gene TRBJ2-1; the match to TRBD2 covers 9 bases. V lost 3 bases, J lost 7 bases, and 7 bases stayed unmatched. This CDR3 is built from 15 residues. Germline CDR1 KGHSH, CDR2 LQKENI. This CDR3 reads CASSPLAGGSNEQFF. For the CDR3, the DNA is TGTGCCAGCTCACCCCTGGCGGGAGGGTCGAATGAGCAGTTCTTC.

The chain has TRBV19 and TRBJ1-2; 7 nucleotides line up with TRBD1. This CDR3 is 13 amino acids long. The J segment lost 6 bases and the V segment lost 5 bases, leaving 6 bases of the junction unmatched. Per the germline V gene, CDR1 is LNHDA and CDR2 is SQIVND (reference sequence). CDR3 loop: CASSAQGVDGYTF. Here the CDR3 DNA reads TGTGCCAGTAGTGCTCAGGGGGTGGATGGCTACACCTTC.

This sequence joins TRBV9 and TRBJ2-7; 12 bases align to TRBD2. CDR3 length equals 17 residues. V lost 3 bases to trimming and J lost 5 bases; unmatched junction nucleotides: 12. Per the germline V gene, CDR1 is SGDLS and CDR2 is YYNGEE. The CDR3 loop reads CASSERPLAGGQDEQYF. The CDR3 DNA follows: TGTGCCAGCAGCGAGCGGCCCCTAGCGGGAGGGCAGGACGAGCAGTACTTC. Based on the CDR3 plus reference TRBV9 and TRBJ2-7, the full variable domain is DSGVTQTPKHLITATGQRVTLRCSPRSGDLSVYWYQQSLDQGLQFLIQYYNGEERAKGNILERFSAQQFPDLHSELNLSSLELGDSALYFCASSERPLAGGQDEQYFGPGTRLTVT.

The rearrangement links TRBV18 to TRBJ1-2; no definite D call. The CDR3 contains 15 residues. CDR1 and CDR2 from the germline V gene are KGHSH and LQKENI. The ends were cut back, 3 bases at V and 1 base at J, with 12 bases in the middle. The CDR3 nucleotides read TGTGCCAGCTCACCGACGCGACGGAGTAACTATGGCTACACCTTC. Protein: CASSPTRRSNYGYTF.

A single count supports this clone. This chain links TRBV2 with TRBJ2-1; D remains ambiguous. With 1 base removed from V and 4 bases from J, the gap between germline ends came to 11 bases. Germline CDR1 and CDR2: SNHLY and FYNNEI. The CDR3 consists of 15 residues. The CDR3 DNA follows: TGTGCCAGCAGTGAAGGAGTTGGGCCTTACAATGAGCAGTTCTTC. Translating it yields CASSEGVGPYNEQFF. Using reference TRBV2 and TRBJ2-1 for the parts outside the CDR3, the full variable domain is EPEVTQTPSHQVTQMGQEVILRCVPISNHLYFYWYRQILGQKVEFLVSFYNNEISEKSEIFDDQFSVERPDGSNFTLKIRSTKLEDSAMYFCASSEGVGPYNEQFFGPGTRLTVL.

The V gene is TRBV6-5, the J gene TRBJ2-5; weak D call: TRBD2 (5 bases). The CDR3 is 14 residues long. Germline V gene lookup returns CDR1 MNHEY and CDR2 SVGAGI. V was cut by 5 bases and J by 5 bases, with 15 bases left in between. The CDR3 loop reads CASSPLGSEETQYF. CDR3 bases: TGTGCCAGCAGTCCCCTAGGGAGCGAGGAGACCCAGTACTTC.

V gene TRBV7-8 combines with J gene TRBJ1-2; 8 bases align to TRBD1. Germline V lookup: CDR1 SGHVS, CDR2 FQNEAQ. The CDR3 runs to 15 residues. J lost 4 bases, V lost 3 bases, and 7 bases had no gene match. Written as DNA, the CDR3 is TGTGCCAGCAGCTTTTCCGGGACAGGAGGCTATGGCTACACCTTC. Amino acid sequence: CASSFSGTGGYGYTF.

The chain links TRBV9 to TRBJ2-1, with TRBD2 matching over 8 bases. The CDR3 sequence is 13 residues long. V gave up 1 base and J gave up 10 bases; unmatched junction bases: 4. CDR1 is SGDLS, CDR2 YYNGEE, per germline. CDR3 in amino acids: CASSVSGTREQFF. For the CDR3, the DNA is TGTGCCAGCAGCGTATCCGGGACTAGGGAGCAGTTCTTC. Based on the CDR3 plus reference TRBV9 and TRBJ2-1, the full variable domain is DSGVTQTPKHLITATGQRVTLRCSPRSGDLSVYWYQQSLDQGLQFLIQYYNGEERAKGNILERFSAQQFPDLHSELNLSSLELGDSALYFCASSVSGTREQFFGPGTRLTVL.